Presented here are 10 T cell receptor beta chains from one specimen sequenced in a study of cytomegalovirus exposure and HLA in healthy donors. PCR amplification relied on 60 Vbeta primers (plus 13 Jbeta primers). The method was immunoSEQ multiplex PCR; TCRdb's version includes in-frame clones alone and lacks a portion of them. Of some 90,000 clones in the sample, just under 80% were seen once. Sample: PBMCs. The receptors were gathered from a woman aged 40 to 50 in good health and CMV-seronegative.

The J gene is TRBJ2-7, the V gene TRBV7-9; TRBD1 matches at 8 bases. J gave up 6 bases and V 5 bases, and 15 bases lay outside the gene matches. This CDR3 has 16 residues. The germline V gene has CDR1 SEHNR and CDR2 FQNEAQ (reference sequence). The CDR3 spells CASSQPRGPGAVEQYF. CDR3 nucleotide sequence: TGTGCCAGCAGCCAACCCAGGGGGCCAGGGGCCGTCGAGCAGTACTTC.

The table lists this clone with a few counts. V is TRBV25-1 and J is TRBJ1-1, with D possibly TRBD1 on 6 matching bases. Trimming took 1 base from V and 7 from J, leaving 13 bases between them. Germline V lookup: CDR1 MGHDK, CDR2 SYGVNS. The CDR3 extends over 14 amino acids. Written as DNA, the CDR3 is TGTGCCAGCAGTGAATGGGGGACACAGGGTGAAGCTTTCTTT. Amino acid sequence: CASSEWGTQGEAFF.

The gene calls are TRBV27 and TRBJ2-3, with TRBD1 identical over 10 bases. J gave up 4 bases and V 6 bases, and 4 bases lay outside the gene matches. CDR3 size: 14 residues. The germline V gene encodes CDR1 MNHEY and CDR2 SMNVEV (reference sequence). CDR3 DNA: TGTGCCAGCAGCCGACAGGGGGCCTCAGATACGCAGTATTTT. Translation gives CASSRQGASDTQYF.

V and J are TRBV7-2 and TRBJ2-2; D remains ambiguous. CDR3 length: 12 residues. The germline CDR1 and CDR2 sequences are SGHTA and FQGNSA. Trimming stripped 1 base from V and 8 bases from J, with 5 bases between. The DNA of the CDR3 is TGTGCCAGCAGCTTAGTTACTGGGGAGCTGTTTTTT. Residues: CASSLVTGELFF.

The V and J genes are TRBV19 and TRBJ2-7; TRBD2 matches 8 bases. Germline V CDR1 and CDR2: LNHDA, SQIVND (reference sequence). This CDR3 comprises 14 residues. J lost 3 bases, V lost 6 bases, and 7 bases had no gene match. Here the CDR3 reads CASSRAGEIYEQYF. For the CDR3, the DNA is TGTGCCAGTAGCCGAGCGGGAGAGATCTACGAGCAGTACTTC.

The rearrangement joins TRBV6-5 to TRBJ2-5, with D possibly being TRBD2 (5 bases). Germline CDR1 MNHEY, CDR2 SVGAGI. The length of the CDR3 is 16 residues. With 2 bases removed from V and 0 bases from J, the gap between germline ends came to 13 bases. CDR3 residues: CASSYGFGVNQETQYF. The DNA for the CDR3 is TGTGCCAGCAGTTACGGGTTCGGGGTCAACCAAGAGACCCAGTACTTC.

This clone turned up a few times. The V and J genes are TRBV5-1 and TRBJ2-7; possible D gene TRBD1, 6 bases. V lost 3 bases and J lost 7, with 17 bases in between. CDR3 length: 14 amino acids. CDR1 SGHRS and CDR2 YFSETQ come from the germline V gene. The DNA for the CDR3 is TGCGCCAGCAGCTACGGACAGAGCTCCCGGGAGCAGTACTTC. Its translation is CASSYGQSSREQYF.

This chain connects TRBV7-3 to TRBJ2-1; the D gene is possibly TRBD1 (5 bases). Looked up from germline, CDR1 is SGHTA and CDR2 is FQGTGA. The V and J ends lost 1 base and 5 bases respectively, with 9 bases between them. The CDR3 has 14 residues. CDR3 nucleotides: TGTGCCAGCAGCTTAAGGGGCAGGAACAATGAGCAGTTCTTC. Protein sequence: CASSLRGRNNEQFF.

The chain combines TRBV19 with TRBJ2-2, with 7 nucleotides matching TRBD1. This CDR3 has 13 amino acids. The trim removed 9 bases at V and 6 bases at J, leaving 7 bases unmatched. CDR1 LNHDA and CDR2 SQIVND come from the germline V gene (reference sequence). CDR3 protein: CASSTGVAGELFF. The CDR3, as DNA: TGTGCCAGCTCCACAGGGGTGGCCGGGGAGCTGTTTTTT.

The chain joins TRBV28 to TRBJ2-7, with 8 bases matching TRBD2. The CDR3 totals 18 residues. J lost 0 bases, V lost 4 bases, and 14 bases had no gene match. Germline V lookup: CDR1 MDHEN, CDR2 SYDVKM. DNA for the CDR3: TGTGCCAGCAGTTCCGGACGGTGGGGTAGCGGGAACTCCTACGAGCAGTACTTC. It specifies CASSSGRWGSGNSYEQYF. The complete variable domain, with remaining parts taken from reference TRBV28 and TRBJ2-7, reads DVKVTQSSRYLVKRTGEKVFLECVQDMDHENMFWYRQDPGLGLRLIYFSYDVKMKEKGDIPEGYSVSREKKERFSLILESASTNQTSMYLCASSSGRWGSGNSYEQYFGPGTRLTVT.